This T cell receptor (beta chain) was identified during a study of CD8 T cells in ankylosing spondylitis. Quantitative molecular-barcoded 5'-RACE generated the TCR beta libraries. TCRdb re-derived calls from the 5' RACE reads in MiXCR, one entry per CDR3 protein. The table has some 70,000 distinct CDR3 sequences, approximately 5% seen once; the top ten hold over 2%. Overall study results and limits: With a CD8+ phenotype, disease-linked clones were relatively rare in peripheral blood. Matched synovial fluid from ankylosing spondylitis patients was reported to be enriched for disease-linked clones.

In germline, CDR1 is MGHRA, CDR2 YSYEKL. CDR3 size: 14 residues. The germline V and J ends were trimmed by 6 bases and 0 bases, with 11 bases remaining between them. This clonotype was observed at least ten times. Its target is not known. This chain connects TRBV4-1 to TRBJ1-1; TRBD1 is a possible D gene (6 bases). Sample: blood, either unsorted or a sorted T cell fraction (not recorded which). This sequence was found in a male donor with ankylosing spondylitis or in good health (not recorded which). CDR3 protein: CASRRTVLNTEAFF. Here the CDR3 DNA reads TGCGCCAGCAGGCGGACAGTACTGAACACTGAAGCTTTCTTT.